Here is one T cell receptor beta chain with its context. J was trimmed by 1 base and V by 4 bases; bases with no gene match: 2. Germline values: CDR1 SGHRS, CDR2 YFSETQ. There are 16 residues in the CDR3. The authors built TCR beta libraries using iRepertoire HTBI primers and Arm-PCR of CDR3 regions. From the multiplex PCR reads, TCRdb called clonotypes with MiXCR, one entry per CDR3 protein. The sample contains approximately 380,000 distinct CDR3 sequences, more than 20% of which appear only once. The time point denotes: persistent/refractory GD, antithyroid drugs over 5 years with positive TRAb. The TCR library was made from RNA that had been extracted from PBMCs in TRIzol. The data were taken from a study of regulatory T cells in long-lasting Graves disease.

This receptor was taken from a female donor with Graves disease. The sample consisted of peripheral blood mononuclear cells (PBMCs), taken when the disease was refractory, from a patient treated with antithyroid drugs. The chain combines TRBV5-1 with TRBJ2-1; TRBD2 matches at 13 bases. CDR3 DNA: TGCGCCAGCAGCCCGGGACTAGCGGGGTCCTACAATGAGCAGTTCTTC. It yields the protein CASSPGLAGSYNEQFF.